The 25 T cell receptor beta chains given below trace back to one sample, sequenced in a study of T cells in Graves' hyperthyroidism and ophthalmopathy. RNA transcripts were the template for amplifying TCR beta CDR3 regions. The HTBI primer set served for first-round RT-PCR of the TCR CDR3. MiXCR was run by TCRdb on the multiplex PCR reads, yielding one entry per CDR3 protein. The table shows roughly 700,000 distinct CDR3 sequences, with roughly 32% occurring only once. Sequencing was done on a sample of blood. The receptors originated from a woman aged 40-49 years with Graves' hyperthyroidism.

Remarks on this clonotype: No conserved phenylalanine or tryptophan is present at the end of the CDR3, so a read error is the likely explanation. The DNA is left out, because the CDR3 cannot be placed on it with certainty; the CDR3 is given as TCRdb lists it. CDR3 residues: CASSESHGGD. The chain joins TRBV2 to TRBJ1-4; the table assigns TRBD1, which was not confirmed against the DNA. The CDR3 contains 10 residues when both ends are counted. Per the germline V gene, CDR1 is SNHLY and CDR2 is FYNNEI.

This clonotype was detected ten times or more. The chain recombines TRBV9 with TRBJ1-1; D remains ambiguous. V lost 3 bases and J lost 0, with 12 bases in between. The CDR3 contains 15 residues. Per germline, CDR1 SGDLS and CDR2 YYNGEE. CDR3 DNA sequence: TGTGCCAGCAGCGGCCAAGGACGGATGAACACTGAAGCTTTCTTT. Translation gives CASSGQGRMNTEAFF.

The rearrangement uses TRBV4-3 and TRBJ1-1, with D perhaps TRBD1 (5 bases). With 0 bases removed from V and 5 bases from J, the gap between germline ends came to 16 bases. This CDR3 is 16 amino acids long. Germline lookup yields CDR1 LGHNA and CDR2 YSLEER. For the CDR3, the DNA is TGCGCCAGCAGCCAAGAAGGCAGGGCTGGAAAAACTGAAGCTTTCTTT. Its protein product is CASSQEGRAGKTEAFF.

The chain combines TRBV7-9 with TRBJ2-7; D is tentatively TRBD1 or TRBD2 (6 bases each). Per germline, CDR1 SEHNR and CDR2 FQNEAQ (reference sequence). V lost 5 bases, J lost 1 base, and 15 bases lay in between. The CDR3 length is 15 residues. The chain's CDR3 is CASSQPRGASYEQYF. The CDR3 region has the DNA TGTGCCAGCAGCCAACCTAGGGGGGCGTCCTACGAGCAGTACTTC.

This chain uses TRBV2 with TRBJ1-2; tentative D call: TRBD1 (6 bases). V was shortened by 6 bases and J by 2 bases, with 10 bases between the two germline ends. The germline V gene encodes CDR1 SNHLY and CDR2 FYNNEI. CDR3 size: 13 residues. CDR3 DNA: TGTGCCAGCAGGGGGAGGGGGAACTATGGCTACACCTTC. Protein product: CASRGRGNYGYTF. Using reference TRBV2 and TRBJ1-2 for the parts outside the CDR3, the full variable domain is EPEVTQTPSHQVTQMGQEVILRCVPISNHLYFYWYRQILGQKVEFLVSFYNNEISEKSEIFDDQFSVERPDGSNFTLKIRSTKLEDSAMYFCASRGRGNYGYTFGSGTRLTVV.

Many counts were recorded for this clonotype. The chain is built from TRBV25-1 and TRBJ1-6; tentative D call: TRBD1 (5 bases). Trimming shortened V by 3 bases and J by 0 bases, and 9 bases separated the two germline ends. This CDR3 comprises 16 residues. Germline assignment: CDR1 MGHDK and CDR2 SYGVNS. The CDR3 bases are TGTGCCAGCAGTGAGGGGGTCAACTCCTATAATTCACCCCTCCACTTT. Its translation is CASSEGVNSYNSPLHF.

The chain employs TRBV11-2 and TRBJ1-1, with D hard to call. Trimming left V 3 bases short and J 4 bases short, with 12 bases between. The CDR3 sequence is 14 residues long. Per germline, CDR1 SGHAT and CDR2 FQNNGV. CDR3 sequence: CASSFGWLGTEAFF. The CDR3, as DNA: TGTGCCAGCAGCTTTGGGTGGTTGGGCACTGAAGCTTTCTTT.

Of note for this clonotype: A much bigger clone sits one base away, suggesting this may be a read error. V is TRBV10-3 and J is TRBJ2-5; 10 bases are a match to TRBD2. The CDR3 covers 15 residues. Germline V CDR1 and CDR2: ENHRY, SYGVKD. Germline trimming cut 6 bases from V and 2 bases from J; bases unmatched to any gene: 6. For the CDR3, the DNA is TGTGCCATCAGCAAAGCGGGGGGGTATCAAGAGACCCAGTACTTC. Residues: CAISKAGGYQETQYF.

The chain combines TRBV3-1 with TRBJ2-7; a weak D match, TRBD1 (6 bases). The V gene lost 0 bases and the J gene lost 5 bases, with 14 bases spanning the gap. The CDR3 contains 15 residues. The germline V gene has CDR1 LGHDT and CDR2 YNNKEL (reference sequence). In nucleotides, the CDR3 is TGTGCCAGCAGCCAAGAAGTCAGGGGAACGGACGAGCAGTACTTC. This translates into CASSQEVRGTDEQYF.

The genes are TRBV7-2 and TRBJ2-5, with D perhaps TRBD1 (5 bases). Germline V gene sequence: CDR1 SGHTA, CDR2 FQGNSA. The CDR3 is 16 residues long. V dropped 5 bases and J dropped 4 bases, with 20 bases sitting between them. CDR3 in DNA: TGTGCCAGCAGCACCACCCAGGGTCGCGGTCCAGAGACCCAGTACTTC. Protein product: CASSTTQGRGPETQYF. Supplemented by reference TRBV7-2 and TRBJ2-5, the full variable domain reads GAGVSQSPSNKVTEKGKDVELRCDPISGHTALYWYRQSLGQGLEFLIYFQGNSAPDKSGLPSDRFSAERTGGSVSTLTIQRTQQEDSAVYLCASSTTQGRGPETQYFGPGTRLLVL.

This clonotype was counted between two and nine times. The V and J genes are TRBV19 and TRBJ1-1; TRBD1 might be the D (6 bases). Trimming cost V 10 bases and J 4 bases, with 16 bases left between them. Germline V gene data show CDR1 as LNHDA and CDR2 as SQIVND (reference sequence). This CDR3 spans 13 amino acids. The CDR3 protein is CATVRGASTEAFF. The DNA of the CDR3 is TGTGCCACCGTAAGGGGGGCGAGCACTGAAGCTTTCTTT.

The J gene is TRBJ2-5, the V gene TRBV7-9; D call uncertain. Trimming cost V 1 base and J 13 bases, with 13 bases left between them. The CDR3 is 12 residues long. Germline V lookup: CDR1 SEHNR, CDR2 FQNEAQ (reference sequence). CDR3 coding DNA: TGTGCCAGCAGCTTAGGGGATGAAAAACTGTACTTC. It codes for CASSLGDEKLYF.

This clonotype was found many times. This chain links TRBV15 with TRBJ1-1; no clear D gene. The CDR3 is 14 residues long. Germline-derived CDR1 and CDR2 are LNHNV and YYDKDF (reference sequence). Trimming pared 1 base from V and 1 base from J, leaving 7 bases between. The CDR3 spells CATSRAGANTEAFF. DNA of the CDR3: TGTGCCACCAGCAGAGCGGGAGCGAACACTGAAGCTTTCTTT.

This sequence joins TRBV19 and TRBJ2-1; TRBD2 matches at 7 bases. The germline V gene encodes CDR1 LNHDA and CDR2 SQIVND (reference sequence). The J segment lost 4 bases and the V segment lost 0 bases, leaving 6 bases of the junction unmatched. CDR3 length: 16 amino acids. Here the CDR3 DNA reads TGTGCCAGTAGTATAGACGGACTAGTAAGATACAATGAGCAGTTCTTC. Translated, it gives CASSIDGLVRYNEQFF.

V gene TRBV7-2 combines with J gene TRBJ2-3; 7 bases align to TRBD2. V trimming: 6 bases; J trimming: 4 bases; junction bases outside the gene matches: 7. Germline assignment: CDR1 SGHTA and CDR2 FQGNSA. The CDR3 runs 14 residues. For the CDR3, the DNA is TGTGCCAGCAGTCCCCGTCTAGCGGCAGATACGCAGTATTTT. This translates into CASSPRLAADTQYF. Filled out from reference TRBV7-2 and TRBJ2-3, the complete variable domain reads GAGVSQSPSNKVTEKGKDVELRCDPISGHTALYWYRQSLGQGLEFLIYFQGNSAPDKSGLPSDRFSAERTGGSVSTLTIQRTQQEDSAVYLCASSPRLAADTQYFGPGTRLTVL.

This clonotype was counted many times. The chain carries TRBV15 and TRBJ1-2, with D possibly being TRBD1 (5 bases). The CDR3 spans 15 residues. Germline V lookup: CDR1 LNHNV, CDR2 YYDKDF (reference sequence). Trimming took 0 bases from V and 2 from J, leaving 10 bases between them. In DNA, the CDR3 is TGTGCCACCAGCAGAGAGGACATATCCAACTATGGCTACACCTTC. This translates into CATSREDISNYGYTF. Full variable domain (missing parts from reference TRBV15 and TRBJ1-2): DAMVIQNPRYQVTQFGKPVTLSCSQTLNHNVMYWYQQKSSQAPKLLFHYYDKDFNNEADTPDNFQSRRPNTSFCFLDIRSPGLGDTAMYLCATSREDISNYGYTFGSGTRLTVV.

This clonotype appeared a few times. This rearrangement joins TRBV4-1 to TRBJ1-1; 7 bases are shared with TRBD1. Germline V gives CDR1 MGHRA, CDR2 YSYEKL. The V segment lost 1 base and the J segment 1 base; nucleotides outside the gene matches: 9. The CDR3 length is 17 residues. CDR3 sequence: CASSQGRGRLGNTEAFF. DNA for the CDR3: TGCGCCAGCAGCCAAGGCAGGGGGAGATTAGGGAACACTGAAGCTTTCTTT.

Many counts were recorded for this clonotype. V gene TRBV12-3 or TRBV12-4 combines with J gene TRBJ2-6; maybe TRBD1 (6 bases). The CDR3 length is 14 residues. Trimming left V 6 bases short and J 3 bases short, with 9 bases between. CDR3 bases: TGTGCCAGCAGGCACAGGGATGGGGCCAACGTCCTGACTTTC. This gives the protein CASRHRDGANVLTF.

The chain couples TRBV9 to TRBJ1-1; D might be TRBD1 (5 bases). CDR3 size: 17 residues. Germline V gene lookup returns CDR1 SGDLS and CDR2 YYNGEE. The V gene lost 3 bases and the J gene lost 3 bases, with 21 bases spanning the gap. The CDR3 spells CASSGLPTDREYTEAFF. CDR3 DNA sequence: TGTGCCAGCAGCGGCCTTCCGACCGACAGAGAGTACACTGAAGCTTTCTTT.

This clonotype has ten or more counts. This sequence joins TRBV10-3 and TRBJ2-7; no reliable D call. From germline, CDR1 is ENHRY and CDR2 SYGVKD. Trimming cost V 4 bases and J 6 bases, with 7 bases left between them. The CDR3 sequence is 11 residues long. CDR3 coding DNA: TGTGCCATCAGTGTTGAAGGCGAGCAGTACTTC. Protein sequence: CAISVEGEQYF.

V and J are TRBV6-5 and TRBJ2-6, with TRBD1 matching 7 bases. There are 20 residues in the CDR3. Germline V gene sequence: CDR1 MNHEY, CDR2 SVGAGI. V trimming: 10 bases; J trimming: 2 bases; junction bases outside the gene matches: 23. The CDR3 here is CAILGASSSTTGTGANVLTF. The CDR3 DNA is TGTGCCATCCTGGGCGCCAGCAGTTCCACGACAGGGACTGGGGCCAACGTCCTGACTTTC.

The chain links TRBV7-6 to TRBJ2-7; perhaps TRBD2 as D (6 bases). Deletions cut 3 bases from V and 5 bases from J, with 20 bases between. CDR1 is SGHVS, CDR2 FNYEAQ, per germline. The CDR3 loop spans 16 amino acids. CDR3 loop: CASSFDAGSLGHEQYF. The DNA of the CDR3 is TGTGCCAGCAGCTTCGACGCGGGGTCTCTCGGGCACGAGCAGTACTTC. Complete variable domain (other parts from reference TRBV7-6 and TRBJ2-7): GAGVSQSPRYKVTKRGQDVALRCDPISGHVSLYWYRQALGQGPEFLTYFNYEAQQDKSGLPNDRFSAERPEGSISTLTIQRTEQRDSAMYRCASSFDAGSLGHEQYFGPGTRLTVT.

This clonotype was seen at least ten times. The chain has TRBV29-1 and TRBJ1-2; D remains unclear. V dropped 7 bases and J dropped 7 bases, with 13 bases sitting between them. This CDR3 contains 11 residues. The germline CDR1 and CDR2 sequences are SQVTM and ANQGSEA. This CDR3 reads CSAASAVGYTF. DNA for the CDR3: TGCAGCGCTGCATCAGCGGTTGGCTACACCTTC.

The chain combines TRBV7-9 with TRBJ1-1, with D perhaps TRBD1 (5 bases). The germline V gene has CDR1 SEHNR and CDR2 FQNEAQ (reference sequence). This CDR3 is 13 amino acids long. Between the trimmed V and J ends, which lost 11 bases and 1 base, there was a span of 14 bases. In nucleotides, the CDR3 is TGTGCCTGGGCCGGGACCTCGAACACTGAAGCTTTCTTT. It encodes CAWAGTSNTEAFF.

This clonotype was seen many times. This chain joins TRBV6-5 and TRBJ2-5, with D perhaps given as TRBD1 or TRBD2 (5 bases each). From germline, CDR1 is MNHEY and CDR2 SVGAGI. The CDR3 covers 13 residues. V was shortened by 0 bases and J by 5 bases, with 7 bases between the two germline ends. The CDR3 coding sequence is TGTGCCAGCAGTTACTCGTGGGGGGAGACCCAGTACTTC. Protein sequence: CASSYSWGETQYF.